Below are 26 T cell receptor beta chains sequenced from a single sample in a study of esophageal squamous cell carcinoma under preoperative chemotherapy. TCRdb fed the PCR reads into MiXCR, producing one record per CDR3 protein. The sample lists around 34,000 distinct CDR3 sequences; under 60% were seen once. Described time point: after preoperative PTX-NDP chemotherapy. The biological material was taken from a patient given preoperative chemotherapy. The receptors were gathered from a human donor with esophageal squamous cell carcinoma. The donor label of this sample is uncertain.

The V gene is TRBV12-3 or TRBV12-4, the J gene TRBJ2-2, with 9 positions matching TRBD2. The CDR3 spans 16 residues. V was pared by 3 bases and J by 2 bases, with 4 bases of the junction left unmatched. The CDR3 is CASSLGGGGNTGELFF. The CDR3 coding sequence is TGTGCCAGCAGTTTGGGCGGGGGGGGAAACACCGGGGAGCTGTTTTTT.

V gene TRBV25-1 combines with J gene TRBJ2-3, with 9 bases that match TRBD2. The V segment lost 3 bases and the J segment 12 bases; nucleotides outside the gene matches: 13. This CDR3 is 15 amino acids long. Germline V gene sequence: CDR1 MGHDK, CDR2 SYGVNS. CDR3 protein: CASSDPGLAGDIQYF. The CDR3 DNA reads as TGTGCCAGCAGTGATCCGGGACTAGCCGGGGACATCCAGTATTTT. Filled out from reference TRBV25-1 and TRBJ2-3, the complete variable domain reads EADIYQTPRYLVIGTGKKITLECSQTMGHDKMYWYQQDPGMELHLIHYSYGVNSTEKGDLSSESTVSRIRTEHFPLTLESARPSHTSQYLCASSDPGLAGDIQYFGPGTRLTVL.

The chain employs TRBV6-1 and TRBJ2-5, with 14 bases matching TRBD2. Trimming removed 4 bases from V and 5 bases from J; junction bases left unmatched: 12. In germline, CDR1 is MNHNS, CDR2 SASEGT. The CDR3 length is 18 residues. The DNA of the CDR3 is TGTGCCAGCAGTGGTGGGACTAGCGGGAGAAGGGGCCGGGAGACCCAGTACTTC. This gives the protein CASSGGTSGRRGRETQYF.

This clonotype was seen more than once but under ten times. The CDR3 is CASSLGANTGELFF. DNA for the CDR3: TGTGCCAGCAGCTTGGGTGCGAACACCGGGGAGCTGTTTTTT. The J gene is TRBJ2-2, the V gene TRBV7-2; D is unclear. This CDR3 contains 14 residues. From germline, CDR1 is SGHTA and CDR2 FQGNSA. The V end lost 3 bases, the J end lost 0 bases, and 5 bases lay between the germline ends.

As concerns this clonotype: A read error may produce the germline difference seen at one junction end. CDR3 region: CASSLACVAGGETQHF. As DNA, the CDR3 is TGTGCCAGCAGCTTAGCCTGTGTAGCGGGGGGAGAGACCCAGCACTTC. V and J are TRBV7-6 and TRBJ2-5; 10 nucleotides agree with TRBD2. CDR1 SGHVS and CDR2 FNYEAQ come from the germline V gene. The CDR3 is made up of 16 amino acids.

This clonotype was counted at least ten times. The chain carries TRBV7-3 and TRBJ2-5; D possibly corresponds to TRBD2 (6 bases). Trimming cost V 1 base and J 2 bases, with 11 bases left between them. This CDR3 is 15 amino acids long. Germline V gene sequence: CDR1 SGHTA, CDR2 FQGTGA. The CDR3 sequence is CASSLSGTNQETQYF. In DNA, the CDR3 is TGTGCCAGCAGCTTAAGCGGGACCAATCAAGAGACCCAGTACTTC.

This clonotype was seen a single time. One junction end does not reproduce the germline sequence, and a read error may be involved. The CDR3 spells CGSSLGLGDKDTQYF. The DNA of the CDR3 is TGTGGCAGCAGCCTAGGGCTGGGAGACAAAGATACTCAGTACTTC. V gene TRBV7-2 combines with J gene TRBJ2-3, with a weak D call TRBD2 (5 bases). The DNA end lines up better with TRBJ2-4; the J call may be wrong. In germline, CDR1 is SGHTA, CDR2 FQGNSA. The CDR3 has 15 amino acids.

The chain is built from TRBV27 and TRBJ2-3; 8 positions agree with TRBD2. Germline V gene sequence: CDR1 MNHEY, CDR2 SMNVEV (reference sequence). Trimming at V came to 9 bases and at J to 5 bases, leaving 13 bases not matched to a gene. There are 15 residues in the CDR3. CDR3 in amino acids: CASSKWKRELDTQYF. The CDR3, as DNA: TGTGCCAGTTCCAAATGGAAGCGGGAGCTAGATACGCAGTATTTT.

Regarding this clonotype: This CDR3 is missing its conserved last phenylalanine or tryptophan, likely due to a read error. It is unclear where the CDR3 begins or ends on the DNA, so no DNA is shown, and the CDR3 is as TCRdb lists it. The chain couples TRBV7-6 to TRBJ2-5; the table's D call TRBD1 went unverified against the DNA. The germline CDR1 and CDR2 sequences are SGHVS and FNYEAQ. The CDR3 is 13 residues long, ends included. The CDR3: CASSLVQGETQFS.

This clonotype showed up many times. J is TRBJ1-1 and V is TRBV12-5; 8 nucleotides agree with TRBD1. V lost 5 bases to trimming and J lost 10 bases; unmatched junction nucleotides: 6. The CDR3 has 12 residues. Germline V gene data show CDR1 as LGHNT and CDR2 as FRNRAP. CDR3 loop: CASGQTGGSAFF. DNA of the CDR3: TGTGCTAGTGGTCAAACAGGGGGGTCAGCTTTCTTT.

This clonotype has at least ten counts. Possible read error: a much larger clone is one base away. In DNA, the CDR3 is TGTGCCAGCAGCTTGTCTAGCGGGGGGACTATCCAAGAGACCCAGTTCTTC. Residues: CASSLSSGGTIQETQFF. V usage is TRBV7-2 and J usage is TRBJ2-1; 11 bases align to TRBD2. The trim removed 3 bases at V and 13 bases at J, leaving 17 bases unmatched. Germline-derived CDR1 and CDR2 are SGHTA and FQGNSA. The CDR3 consists of 17 residues.

By frequency in the sample, this clonotype is medium-sized. This chain joins TRBV12-3 or TRBV12-4 and TRBJ2-5, with D unresolved. V was trimmed by 3 bases and J by 7 bases, leaving 12 bases between them. This CDR3 is built from 13 residues. For the CDR3, the DNA is TGTGCCAGCAGTTTTATGGGTAGTGGGACCCAGTACTTC. It yields the protein CASSFMGSGTQYF.

The sample holds many counts of this clonotype. The chain joins TRBV7-2 to TRBJ2-7; 9 bases are shared with TRBD2. The V segment lost 1 base and the J segment 1 base; nucleotides outside the gene matches: 2. The CDR3 consists of 15 residues. Per the germline V gene, CDR1 is SGHTA and CDR2 is FQGNSA. CDR3 sequence reads: CASSLVAGESYEQYF. CDR3 nucleotides: TGTGCCAGCAGCTTAGTAGCGGGAGAGTCCTACGAGCAGTACTTC. The whole variable domain, filled in from reference TRBV7-2 and TRBJ2-7, reads GAGVSQSPSNKVTEKGKDVELRCDPISGHTALYWYRQSLGQGLEFLIYFQGNSAPDKSGLPSDRFSAERTGGSVSTLTIQRTQQEDSAVYLCASSLVAGESYEQYFGPGTRLTVT.

With respect to this clonotype: The CDR3 end shows no conserved phenylalanine or tryptophan, and so a read error is likely. The limits of the CDR3 on the DNA are not certain, so only TCRdb's listed CDR3 is given. The chain carries TRBV11-3 and TRBJ2-5. The CDR3 length equals 15 residues, ends included. Germline loops: CDR1 SGHNT, CDR2 YENEEA. The CDR3 sequence is CASSLVTGVQETRYS.

The gene calls are TRBV5-6 and TRBJ2-1, with D tentatively TRBD1 (5 bases). The V end lost 2 bases, the J end lost 13 bases, and 16 bases lay between the germline ends. This CDR3 comprises 13 residues. The germline CDR1 and CDR2 sequences are SGHDT and YYEEEE. CDR3 DNA sequence: TGTGCCAGCAGCTTCCCAGGGCAAGAGACCCAGTTCTTC. Its translation is CASSFPGQETQFF.

Turning to this clonotype: It is likely a read error, because the conserved phenylalanine at the end of the CDR3 is missing. The DNA is left out, because the CDR3 cannot be placed on it with certainty; the CDR3 is given as TCRdb lists it. The genes are TRBV7-2 and TRBJ2-5; the DNA was not compared with TRBD1, the D call given in the table. The CDR3 is 14 residues long, ends included. Germline V gives CDR1 SGHTA, CDR2 FQGNSA. The chain's CDR3 is CASSSRTGEETRLS.

This clonotype was detected only once. J is TRBJ1-5 and V is TRBV6-1, with 9 positions matching TRBD1. The CDR3 contains 16 residues. V was pared by 1 base and J by 9 bases, with 10 bases of the junction left unmatched. Germline V CDR1 and CDR2: MNHNS, SASEGT. The CDR3 region has the DNA TGTGCCAGCAGTGAAGGAGGACAGGGGTACATCAGGCCCCAGCATTTT. Translation gives CASSEGGQGYIRPQHF.

The V call is TRBV15, the J call TRBJ2-1, with a possible D match to TRBD2 (6 bases). The DNA end is a closer match to TRBJ2-7, so the J assignment may be wrong. This CDR3 spans 12 amino acids. Per germline, CDR1 LNHNV and CDR2 YYDKDF (reference sequence). This CDR3 reads CATSRDRGEQYF. CDR3 nucleotides: TGTGCCACCAGCAGAGATCGGGGGGAGCAGTACTTC.

This clonotype was seen repeatedly, ten times or more. The gene calls are TRBV7-2 and TRBJ2-7; TRBD1 is a possible D gene (6 bases). Germline V lookup: CDR1 SGHTA, CDR2 FQGNSA. The V and J ends lost 1 base and 0 bases respectively, with 10 bases between them. The CDR3 totals 15 residues. This CDR3 reads CASSLGRQDSYEQYF. CDR3 in DNA: TGTGCCAGCAGCTTAGGTAGACAGGACTCCTACGAGCAGTACTTC.

This clonotype was seen only a few times. This sequence joins TRBV19 and TRBJ2-2; 10 positions match TRBD1. Looked up from germline, CDR1 is LNHDA and CDR2 is SQIVND (reference sequence). CDR3 length equals 14 residues. After removal of 6 bases from V and 6 bases from J, the junction contained 4 bases not matched to a gene. CDR3 in DNA: TGTGCCAGTAGAGGGACAGGGGTGGCCGGGGAGCTGTTTTTT. It yields the protein CASRGTGVAGELFF.

This clonotype is a singleton in its sample. A read error may produce the germline difference seen at one junction end. The CDR3 loop reads CASSLDPAGANTGELYF. The CDR3 region has the DNA TGTGCCAGCAGCCTAGATCCCGCGGGTGCGAACACCGGGGAGCTGTATTTT. This chain connects TRBV7-3 to TRBJ2-2, with TRBD2 as a possible D gene (5 bases). The CDR3 totals 17 residues. Germline loops: CDR1 SGHTA, CDR2 FQGTGA.

Concerning this clonotype itself: Since a much larger clone is just one base distant, this may be a read error. The V call is TRBV6-1, the J call TRBJ2-1; TRBD1 matches at 7 bases. This CDR3 spans 14 amino acids. In germline, CDR1 is MNHNS, CDR2 SASEGT. V shed 6 bases, J shed 10 bases, and the junction held 12 bases outside the gene matches. The CDR3 here is CASRKSGTAYEQFF. CDR3 nucleotide sequence: TGTGCCAGCAGGAAATCCGGGACAGCTTACGAGCAGTTCTTC.

This clonotype was recorded at least ten times. The chain employs TRBV6-5 and TRBJ1-2; D gene unclear. The CDR3 covers 17 residues. Looked up from germline, CDR1 is MNHEY and CDR2 is SVGAGI. The ends were cut back, 0 bases at V and 0 bases at J, with 14 bases in the middle. The CDR3 DNA reads TGTGCCAGCAGTTACTCGAAGTCAGCTAAAACTAACTATGGCTACACCTTC. Its translation: CASSYSKSAKTNYGYTF.

CDR3 nucleotide sequence: TGTGCCAGCAGCTCGATTGGAGCGGGAGTCGACGAGCAGTACTTC. Protein: CASSSIGAGVDEQYF. The chain joins TRBV7-2 to TRBJ2-7, with 8 bases lining up with TRBD2. CDR1 is SGHTA, CDR2 FQGNSA, per germline. V lost 4 bases, J lost 5 bases, and 10 bases stayed unmatched. This CDR3 is built from 15 residues.

A word on this clonotype: Sequence at one end of the junction differs from germline and may be a read error. Here the CDR3 reads CASSLGGAGGRRKDTQYF. CDR3 nucleotides: TGTGCCAGCAGCTTAGGGGGAGCGGGGGGGCGACGCAAAGATACCCAGTACTTT. The chain links TRBV7-6 to TRBJ2-3; TRBD2 matches at 10 bases. The CDR3 consists of 18 residues. The V gene's germline CDR1 is SGHVS and CDR2 FNYEAQ.

Comment on this clonotype: One end of the junction is discordant with germline, which a read error may explain. The chain carries TRBV7-2 and TRBJ2-3; possibly TRBD2 for D (7 bases). CDR3 length: 15 residues. The V gene's germline CDR1 is SGHTA and CDR2 FQGNSA. The CDR3 coding sequence is TGTGCCGGGGGCTCTGGGGGGGGGGGCACAGATACGCAGTATTTC. This gives the protein CAGGSGGGGTDTQYF.